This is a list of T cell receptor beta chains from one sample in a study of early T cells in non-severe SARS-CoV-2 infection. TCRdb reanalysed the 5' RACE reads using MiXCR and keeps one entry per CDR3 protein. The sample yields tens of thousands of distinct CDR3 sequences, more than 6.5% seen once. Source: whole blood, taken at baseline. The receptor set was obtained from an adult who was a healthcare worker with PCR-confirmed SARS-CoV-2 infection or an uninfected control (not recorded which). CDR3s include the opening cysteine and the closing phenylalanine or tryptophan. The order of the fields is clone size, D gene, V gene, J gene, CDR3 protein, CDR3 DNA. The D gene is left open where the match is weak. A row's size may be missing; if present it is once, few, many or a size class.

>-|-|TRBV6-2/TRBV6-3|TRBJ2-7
CASSYEAVYEQYF
TGTGCCAGCAGTTACGAGGCTGTCTACGAGCAGTACTTC
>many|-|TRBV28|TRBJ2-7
CASTILGRNSYEQYF
TGTGCCAGCACGATACTGGGGCGCAACTCCTACGAGCAGTACTTC
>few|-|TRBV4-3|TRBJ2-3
CASSPQGKSTDTQYF
TGCGCCAGCAGCCCCCAGGGTAAAAGCACAGATACGCAGTATTTT
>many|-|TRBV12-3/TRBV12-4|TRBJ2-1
CASRSGLISYNEQFF
TGTGCCAGCAGAAGCGGACTTATCTCCTACAATGAGCAGTTCTTC
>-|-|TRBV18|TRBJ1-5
CASSPEGLKPQHF
TGTGCCAGCTCACCAGAGGGTCTCAAGCCCCAGCATTTT
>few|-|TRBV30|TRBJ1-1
CAWRGRQDGGTEAFF
TGTGCCTGGAGGGGGAGACAGGACGGTGGCACTGAAGCTTTCTTT
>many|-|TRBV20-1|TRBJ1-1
CSASIQGLEAFF
TGCAGTGCATCCATCCAGGGCCTTGAAGCTTTCTTT
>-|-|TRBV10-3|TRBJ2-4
CAIRSELVKNIQYF
TGTGCCATCAGATCGGAGTTAGTCAAAAACATTCAGTACTTC
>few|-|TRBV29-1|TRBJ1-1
CSVEVFVLRGGNTEAFF
TGCAGCGTTGAAGTATTCGTCCTTAGAGGGGGAAACACTGAAGCTTTCTTT
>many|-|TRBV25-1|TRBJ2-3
CASRWGGTDTQYF
TGTGCCAGCAGGTGGGGGGGCACAGATACGCAGTATTTT
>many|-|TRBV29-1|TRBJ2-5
CSVVRAGSPRETQYF
TGCAGCGTTGTCAGGGCAGGGAGTCCTCGGGAGACCCAGTACTTC
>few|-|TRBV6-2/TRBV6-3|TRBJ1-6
CASSRSGDSPIHF
TGTGCCAGCAGCCGTTCAGGGGATTCACCCATCCACTTT
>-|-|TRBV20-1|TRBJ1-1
CSAKALGTGVPEAFF
-
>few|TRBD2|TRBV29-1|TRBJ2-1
CSVEPRLAGGSHEQFF
TGCAGCGTTGAGCCCCGACTAGCGGGGGGCAGCCATGAGCAGTTCTTC
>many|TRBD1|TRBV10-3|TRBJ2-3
CAISEAAGTGAVTDTQYF
TGTGCCATCAGTGAGGCAGCCGGGACAGGGGCTGTCACAGATACGCAGTATTTT
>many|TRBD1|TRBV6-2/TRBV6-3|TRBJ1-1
CASTKMEGAAGTEAFF
TGTGCCAGCACCAAGATGGAGGGGGCGGCGGGCACTGAAGCTTTCTTT
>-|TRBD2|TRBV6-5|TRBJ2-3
CASSLMSGGAPWDTQYF
TGTGCCAGCAGTTTGATGAGCGGGGGCGCCCCCTGGGATACGCAGTATTTT
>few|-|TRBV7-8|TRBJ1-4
CASSPTLTNEKLFF
TGTGCCAGCAGCCCGACATTAACTAATGAAAAACTGTTTTTT
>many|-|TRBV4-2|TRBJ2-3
CASSQEGAGTDTQYF
TGTGCCAGCAGCCAAGAGGGGGCCGGCACAGATACGCAGTATTTT
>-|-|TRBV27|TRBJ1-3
CASSPGTYSGNTIYF
TGTGCCAGCAGCCCAGGAACCTACTCTGGAAACACCATATATTTT
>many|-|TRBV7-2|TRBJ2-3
CASSSGLFLDTQYF
TGTGCCAGCAGCTCCGGACTATTTTTGGATACGCAGTATTTT
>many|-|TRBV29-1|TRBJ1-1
CSVEPDTEAFF
TGCAGCGTTGAGCCGGACACTGAAGCTTTCTTT
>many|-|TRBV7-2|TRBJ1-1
CASSLEGSGRRTEAFF
TGTGCCAGCAGCTTAGAGGGGTCGGGGAGGCGCACTGAAGCTTTCTTT
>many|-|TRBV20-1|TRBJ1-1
CSTPWQGNTEAFF
TGCAGTACCCCCTGGCAGGGCAACACTGAAGCTTTCTTT
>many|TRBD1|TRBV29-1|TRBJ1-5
CSVEVVHEDRGLVSNQPQHF
TGCAGCGTTGAAGTCGTTCACGAAGACAGGGGGCTGGTGAGCAATCAGCCCCAGCATTTT
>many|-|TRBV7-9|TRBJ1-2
CASSLGTGVSYGYTF
TGTGCCAGCAGCTTAGGTACGGGGGTGTCCTATGGCTACACCTTC
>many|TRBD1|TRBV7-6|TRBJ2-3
CASSPDRGDTQYF
TGTGCCAGCAGCCCGGACAGGGGAGATACGCAGTATTTT
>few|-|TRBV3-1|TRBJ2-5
CASSQVGAPETQYF
TGTGCCAGCAGCCAAGTCGGAGCGCCCGAGACCCAGTACTTC
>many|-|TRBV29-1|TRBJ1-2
CSVQIGFNYGYTF
TGCAGCGTTCAGATCGGTTTCAACTATGGCTACACCTTC